The entry that follows covers one T cell receptor (beta chain) sequence. This sample is part of a study of control samples from healthy donors and cancer patients. Only in-frame clones appear in the TCRdb table, and some are missing; sequencing was by immunoSEQ multiplex PCR. The data contain fewer than 200,000 clones, approximately 94% of them singletons. The CDR3 consists of 15 residues. Germline CDR1 and CDR2: KGHDR and SFDVKD. J lost 7 bases, V lost 4 bases, and 4 bases had no gene match. The receptor was derived from a man in his 60s with colorectal cancer. Sequenced material: PBMCs. The chain is built from TRBV24-1 and TRBJ1-6; the match to TRBD1 covers 9 bases. The CDR3 DNA reads as TGTGCCACCAGTGACGGACAGGGGCTCAATTCACCCCTCCACTTT. Its translation is CATSDGQGLNSPLHF.